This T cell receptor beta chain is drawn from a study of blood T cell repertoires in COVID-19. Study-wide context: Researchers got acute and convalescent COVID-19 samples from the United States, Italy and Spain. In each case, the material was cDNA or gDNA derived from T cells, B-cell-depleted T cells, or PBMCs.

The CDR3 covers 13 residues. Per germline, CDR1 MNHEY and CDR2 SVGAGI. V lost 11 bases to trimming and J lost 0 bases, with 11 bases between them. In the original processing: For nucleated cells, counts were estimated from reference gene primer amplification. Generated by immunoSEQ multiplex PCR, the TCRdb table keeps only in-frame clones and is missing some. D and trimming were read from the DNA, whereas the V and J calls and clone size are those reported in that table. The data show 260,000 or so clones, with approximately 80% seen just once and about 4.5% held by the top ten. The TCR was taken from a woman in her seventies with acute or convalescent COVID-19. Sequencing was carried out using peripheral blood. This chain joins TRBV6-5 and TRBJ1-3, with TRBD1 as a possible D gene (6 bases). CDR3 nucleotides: TGTGCCGGAAGGACAGCCTCTGGAAACACCATATATTTT. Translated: CAGRTASGNTIYF.